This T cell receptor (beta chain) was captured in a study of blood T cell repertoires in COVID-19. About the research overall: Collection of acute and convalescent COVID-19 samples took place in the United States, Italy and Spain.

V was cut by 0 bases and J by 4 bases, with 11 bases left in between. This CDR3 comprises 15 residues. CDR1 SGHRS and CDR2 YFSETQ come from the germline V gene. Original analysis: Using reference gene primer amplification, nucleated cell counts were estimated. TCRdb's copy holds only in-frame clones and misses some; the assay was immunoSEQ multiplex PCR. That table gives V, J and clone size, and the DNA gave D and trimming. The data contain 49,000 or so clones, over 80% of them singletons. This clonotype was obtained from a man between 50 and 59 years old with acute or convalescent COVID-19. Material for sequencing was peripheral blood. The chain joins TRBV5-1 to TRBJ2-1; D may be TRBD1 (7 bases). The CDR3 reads CASSLGQGGYNEQFF. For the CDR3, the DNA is TGCGCCAGCAGCTTGGGGCAGGGGGGATACAATGAGCAGTTCTTC.